This T cell receptor beta chain was found in a study of T cell responses to AZD1222 COVID-19 vaccine. Study results and caveats: Rises in breadth and depth of Spike-specific TCRs came after two AZD1222 doses. Unmutated variant regions are reportedly targeted by nearly half of spike-specific TCRs. None of the repertoires were sampled until the peak T cell response had passed. Donors were largely white British and mainly female; clonal diversity was possibly underestimated.

Notes on this clone: What it binds is unknown.

Germline-derived CDR1 and CDR2 are SNHLY and FYNNEI. The CDR3 is 12 amino acids. Trimming removed 7 bases from V and 4 bases from J, with 10 bases in between. The protocol was immunoSEQ multiplex PCR, while the TCRdb copy is restricted to in-frame clones and leaves out a portion. This sample yields about 90,000 clones, of which roughly 90% are seen a single time; 9.5% to 13% belongs to the top ten. This clonotype originated in an adult who received the AZD1222 COVID-19 vaccine. Sample: peripheral blood, taken 28 days after the second AZD1222 dose. V usage is TRBV2 and J usage is TRBJ2-5, with D unclear. CDR3 in DNA: TGTGCCAGCAAGATCCCTAGAGAGACCCAGTACTTC. Translating it yields CASKIPRETQYF.